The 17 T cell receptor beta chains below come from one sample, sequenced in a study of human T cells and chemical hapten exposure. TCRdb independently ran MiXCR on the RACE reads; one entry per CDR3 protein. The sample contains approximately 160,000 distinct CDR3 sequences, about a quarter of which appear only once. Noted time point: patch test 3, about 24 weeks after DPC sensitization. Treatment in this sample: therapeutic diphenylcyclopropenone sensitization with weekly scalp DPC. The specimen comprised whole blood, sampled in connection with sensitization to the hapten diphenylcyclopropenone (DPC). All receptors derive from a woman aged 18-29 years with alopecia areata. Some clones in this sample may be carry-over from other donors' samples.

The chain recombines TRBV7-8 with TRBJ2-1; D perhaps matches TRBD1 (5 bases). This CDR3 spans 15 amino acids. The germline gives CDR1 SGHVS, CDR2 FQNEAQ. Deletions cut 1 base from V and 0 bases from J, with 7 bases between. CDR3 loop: CASSLDRSSYNEQFF. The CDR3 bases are TGTGCCAGCAGCTTAGACAGGAGCTCCTACAATGAGCAGTTCTTC.

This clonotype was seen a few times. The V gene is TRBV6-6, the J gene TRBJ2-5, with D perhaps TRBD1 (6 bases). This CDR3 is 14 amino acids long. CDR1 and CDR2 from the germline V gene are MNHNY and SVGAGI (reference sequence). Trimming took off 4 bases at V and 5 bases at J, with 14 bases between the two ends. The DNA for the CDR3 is TGTGCCAGCAGTTGGGGGCAGGGGCCTGAGACCCAGTACTTC. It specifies CASSWGQGPETQYF.

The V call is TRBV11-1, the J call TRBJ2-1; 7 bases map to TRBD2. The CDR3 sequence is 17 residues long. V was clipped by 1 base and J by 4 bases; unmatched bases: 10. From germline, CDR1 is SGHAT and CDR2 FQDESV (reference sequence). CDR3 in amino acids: CASSLGPLLADYNEQFF. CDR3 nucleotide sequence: TGTGCCAGCAGCTTAGGTCCCCTCCTAGCGGATTACAATGAGCAGTTCTTC.

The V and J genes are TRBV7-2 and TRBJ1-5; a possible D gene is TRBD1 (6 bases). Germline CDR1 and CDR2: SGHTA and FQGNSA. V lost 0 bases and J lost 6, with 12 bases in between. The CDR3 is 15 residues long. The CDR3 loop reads CASSLALDSTQPQHF. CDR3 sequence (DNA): TGTGCCAGCAGCTTAGCTTTGGACAGTACTCAGCCCCAGCATTTT.

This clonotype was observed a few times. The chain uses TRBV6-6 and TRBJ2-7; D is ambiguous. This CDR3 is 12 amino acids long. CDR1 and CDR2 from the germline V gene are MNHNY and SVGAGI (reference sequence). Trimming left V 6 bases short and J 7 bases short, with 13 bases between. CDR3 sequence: CASRDNLGEQYF. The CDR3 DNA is TGTGCCAGCAGAGACAACCTGGGGGAGCAGTACTTC.

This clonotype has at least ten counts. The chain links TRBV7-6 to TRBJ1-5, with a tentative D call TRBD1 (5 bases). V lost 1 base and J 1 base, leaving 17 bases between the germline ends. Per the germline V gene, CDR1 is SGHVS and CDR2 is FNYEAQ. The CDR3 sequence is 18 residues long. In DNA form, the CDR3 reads TGTGCCAGCAGCTTAGGGTCAGGGACCCTTGGGAGCAATCAGCCCCAGCATTTT. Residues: CASSLGSGTLGSNQPQHF.

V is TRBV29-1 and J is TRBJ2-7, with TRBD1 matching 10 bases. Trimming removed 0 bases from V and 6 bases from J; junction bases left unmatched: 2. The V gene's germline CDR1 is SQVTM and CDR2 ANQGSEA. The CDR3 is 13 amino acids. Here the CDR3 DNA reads TGCAGCGTTGAAGATGGGACAGGGGCCGAGCAGTACTTC. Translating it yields CSVEDGTGAEQYF.

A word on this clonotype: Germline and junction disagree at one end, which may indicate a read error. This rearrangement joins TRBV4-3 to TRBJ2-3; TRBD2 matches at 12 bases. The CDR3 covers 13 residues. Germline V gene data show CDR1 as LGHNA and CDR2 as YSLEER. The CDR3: CASSPRTSGNLHF. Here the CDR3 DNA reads TGCGCCAGCAGCCCGAGGACTAGCGGGAACCTCCATTTT.

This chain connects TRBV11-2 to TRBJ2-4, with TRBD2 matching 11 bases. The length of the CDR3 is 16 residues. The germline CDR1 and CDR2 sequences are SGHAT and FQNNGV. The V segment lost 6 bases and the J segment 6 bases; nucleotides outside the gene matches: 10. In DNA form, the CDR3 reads TGTGCCAGCAGTCACATCATTAGCGGGAGGGGAAACATTCAGTACTTC. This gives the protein CASSHIISGRGNIQYF.

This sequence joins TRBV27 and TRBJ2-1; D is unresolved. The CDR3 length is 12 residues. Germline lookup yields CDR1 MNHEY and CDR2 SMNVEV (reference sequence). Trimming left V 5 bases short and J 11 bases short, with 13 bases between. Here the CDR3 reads CASSPPGRQQFF. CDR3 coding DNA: TGTGCCAGCAGTCCCCCTGGACGGCAGCAGTTCTTC.

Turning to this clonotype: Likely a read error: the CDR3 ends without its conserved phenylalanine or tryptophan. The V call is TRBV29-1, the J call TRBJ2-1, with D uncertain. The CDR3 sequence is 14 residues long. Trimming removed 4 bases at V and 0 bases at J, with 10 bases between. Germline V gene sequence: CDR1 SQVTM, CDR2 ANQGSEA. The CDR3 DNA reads TGCAGCGTTGGACTGCTGAGCTCCTACAATGAGCAGTTCTCC. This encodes CSVGLLSSYNEQFS.

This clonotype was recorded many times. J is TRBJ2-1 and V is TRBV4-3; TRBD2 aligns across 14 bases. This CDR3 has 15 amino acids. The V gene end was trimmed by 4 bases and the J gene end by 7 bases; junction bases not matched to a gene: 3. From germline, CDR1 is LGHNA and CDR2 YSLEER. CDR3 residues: CASSRGTSGGNEQFF. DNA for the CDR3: TGCGCCAGCAGCCGCGGGACTAGCGGGGGAAATGAGCAGTTCTTC.

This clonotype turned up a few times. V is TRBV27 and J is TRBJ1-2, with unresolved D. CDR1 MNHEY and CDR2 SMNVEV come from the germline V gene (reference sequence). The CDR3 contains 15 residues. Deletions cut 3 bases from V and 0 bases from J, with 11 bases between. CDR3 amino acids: CASSLASGANYGYTF. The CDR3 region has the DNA TGTGCCAGCAGTTTGGCGTCTGGAGCTAACTATGGCTACACCTTC.

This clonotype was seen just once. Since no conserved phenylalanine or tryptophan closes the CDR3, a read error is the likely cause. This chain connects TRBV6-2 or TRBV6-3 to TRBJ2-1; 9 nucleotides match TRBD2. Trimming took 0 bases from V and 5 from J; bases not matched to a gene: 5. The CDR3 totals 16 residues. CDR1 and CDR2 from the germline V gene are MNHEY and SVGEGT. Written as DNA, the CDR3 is TGTGCCAGCAGTTACTCACGCGGGAGGGTCGACAATGAGCAGTTCTAC. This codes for CASSYSRGRVDNEQFY.

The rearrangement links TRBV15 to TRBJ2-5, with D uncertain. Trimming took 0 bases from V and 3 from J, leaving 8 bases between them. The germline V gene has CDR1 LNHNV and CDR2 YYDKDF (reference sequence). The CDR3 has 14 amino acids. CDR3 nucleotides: TGTGCCACCAGCAGAGATCGGGCAGAAGAGACCCAGTACTTC. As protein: CATSRDRAEETQYF.

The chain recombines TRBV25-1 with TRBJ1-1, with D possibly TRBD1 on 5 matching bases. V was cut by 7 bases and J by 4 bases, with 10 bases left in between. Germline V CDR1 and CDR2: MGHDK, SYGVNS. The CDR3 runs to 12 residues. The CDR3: CASKGIVTEAFF. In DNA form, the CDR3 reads TGTGCCAGCAAGGGGATCGTCACTGAAGCTTTCTTT. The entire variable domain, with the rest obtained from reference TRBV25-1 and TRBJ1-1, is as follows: EADIYQTPRYLVIGTGKKITLECSQTMGHDKMYWYQQDPGMELHLIHYSYGVNSTEKGDLSSESTVSRIRTEHFPLTLESARPSHTSQYLCASKGIVTEAFFGQGTRLTVV.

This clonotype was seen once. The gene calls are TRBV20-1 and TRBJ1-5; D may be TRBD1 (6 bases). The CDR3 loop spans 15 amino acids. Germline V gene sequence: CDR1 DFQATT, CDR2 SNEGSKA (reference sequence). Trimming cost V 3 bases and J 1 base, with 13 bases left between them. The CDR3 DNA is TGCAGTGCTAGGCTTAAAGGGGGAAGCAATCAGCCCCAGCATTTT. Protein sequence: CSARLKGGSNQPQHF.